Listed here are 27 T cell receptor beta chains from one sample, sequenced in a study of tumor-infiltrating lymphocytes in primary liver carcinoma. Between about 20 and 30 mg of unsorted bulk tissue served as the source from which RNA and DNA were co-extracted. Starting material of approximately 500 ng total RNA yielded TCR beta cDNA via a constant-region primer. Libraries of TCR beta came from three nested multiplex PCR rounds with slightly modified ARM-PCR. For approximately 11 cycles apiece, the opening two PCR rounds ran with TRBV1-TRBV30 forward primers and a C-beta reverse primer. MiXCR, run by TCRdb on the multiplex PCR reads, gives a single entry per CDR3 protein. The sample lists approximately 45,000 distinct CDR3 sequences, 75% occurring once. Sequenced input: tumor-adjacent normal liver tissue. These receptors were collected from a young woman with primary liver carcinoma and hepatitis B virus infection.

Notes on this clonotype: One end of the junction fails to match germline, which may point to a read error. The chain uses TRBV7-9 and TRBJ2-7; TRBD1 is a possible D gene (6 bases). From germline, CDR1 is SEHNR and CDR2 FQNEAQ (reference sequence). The CDR3 runs 15 residues. The CDR3 DNA is TGTGCCAGCAGCCCCCCCGGGACACATGCCTACGAGGAGTACTTC. Amino acids: CASSPPGTHAYEEYF. Drawing the rest from reference TRBV7-9 and TRBJ2-7, the complete variable domain is DTGVSQNPRHKITKRGQNVTFRCDPISEHNRLYWYRQTLGQGPEFLTYFQNEAQLEKSRLLSDRFSAERPKGSFSTLEIQRTEQGDSAMYLCASSPPGTHAYEEYFGPGTRLTVT.

The table lists this clonotype with many counts. One end of the junction does not line up with germline, which may come from a read error. This chain connects TRBV7-8 to TRBJ2-7; TRBD2 aligns across 8 bases. Germline CDR1 reads SGHVS; CDR2 reads FQNEAQ. The CDR3 length is 16 residues. The CDR3 DNA sequence: TGTGCCGGCAGCCCCGGTAGAGGTAGCGGGATGTACGAGCAGTACTTC. Its translation: CAGSPGRGSGMYEQYF.

Concerning this clonotype itself: One end of the junction is discordant with germline, which a read error may explain. J is TRBJ1-1 and V is TRBV29-1; D remains unclear. This CDR3 region has 13 residues. Germline V gene data show CDR1 as SQVTM and CDR2 as ANQGSEA. The CDR3 coding sequence is TGCGGCGTTGCCCCGCACCCGAACGCTGAAGCTTTCTTT. It yields the protein CGVAPHPNAEAFF.

In the case of this clonotype: A much larger clone lies one base from this, so it may be a read error. The chain combines TRBV20-1 with TRBJ1-5; D possibly corresponds to TRBD1 (5 bases). CDR1 and CDR2 (germline): DFQATT, SNEGSKA (reference sequence). Trimming shortened V by 0 bases and J by 2 bases, and 8 bases separated the two germline ends. The CDR3 sequence is 14 residues long. Here the CDR3 reads CSARDLRGNQPQHF. In DNA form, the CDR3 reads TGCAGTGCTAGAGATCTCAGGGGCAATCAGCCCCAGCATTTT.

As for this clonotype: The germline gene is not matched at one end of the junction; a read error may be the cause. This chain links TRBV4-2 with TRBJ2-4; possibly TRBD1 for D (6 bases). This CDR3 region has 20 residues. CDR1 is LGHNA, CDR2 YNFKEQ, per germline. Here the CDR3 reads CVSSQRWPRQGPGDENIQYF. Written as DNA, the CDR3 is TGTGTCAGCAGCCAAAGATGGCCACGGCAGGGTCCAGGGGACGAAAACATTCAGTACTTC.

This clonotype was observed a single time. The junction does not match germline at one end; this may be a read error. The chain links TRBV6-1 to TRBJ2-3; D ambiguous. Germline V lookup: CDR1 MNHNS, CDR2 SASEGT. There are 14 residues in the CDR3. In DNA form, the CDR3 reads TGTGCCAGCAGTCAACCCCCCGTCCCAGATACTCAGTATTTC. It specifies CASSQPPVPDTQYF.

With respect to this clonotype: A junction end diverges from the germline sequence, so it may reflect a read error. The chain recombines TRBV9 with TRBJ2-1; D gene unclear. From germline, CDR1 is SGDLS and CDR2 YYNGEE. This CDR3 is 15 amino acids long. The CDR3 DNA is TGTGCCAGCAGGGTAGACTCTAACCTCTACAATGAGCAGTTCTTC. This sequence encodes CASRVDSNLYNEQFF.

Notes on this clonotype: Relative to the germline gene, one junction end is altered; a read error may explain this. The chain has TRBV12-3 or TRBV12-4 and TRBJ2-7, with a tentative D call TRBD2 (5 bases). CDR3 length: 14 amino acids. The CDR3 DNA sequence: TGTGCCAGCAGTTTCGAGGGCCTTACTATGGAGCTGTATTTC. Its translation is CASSFEGLTMELYF.

This clonotype is medium-sized by share. J is TRBJ2-2 and V is TRBV6-2 or TRBV6-3; 8 bases line up with TRBD2. Germline assignment: CDR1 MNHEY and CDR2 SVGEGT. The CDR3 has 16 residues. V trimming: 3 bases; J trimming: 2 bases; junction bases outside the gene matches: 5. The CDR3 is CASSYTSGRNTGELFF. In DNA form, the CDR3 reads TGTGCCAGCAGTTATACCAGCGGGAGAAACACCGGGGAGCTGTTTTTT.

About this clonotype: Mismatch with germline at one junction end may stem from a read error. This rearrangement joins TRBV5-5 to TRBJ2-7; 8 nucleotides line up with TRBD1. CDR1 SGHKS and CDR2 YYEKEE come from the germline V gene (reference sequence). The length of the CDR3 is 17 residues. The CDR3 region is CASSSKDRAHSSYEQYF. The CDR3 nucleotides read TGTGCCAGCAGCTCGAAGGACAGGGCGCACAGCTCCTACGAGCAGTACTTT.

The J gene is TRBJ2-1, the V gene TRBV11-2; weak D call: TRBD1 (6 bases). This CDR3 is built from 15 residues. The ends were cut back, 6 bases at V and 1 base at J, with 13 bases in the middle. Germline values: CDR1 SGHAT, CDR2 FQNNGV. The DNA of the CDR3 is TGTGCCAGCAGTTTTGGCAGGGGATCCTACAATGAGCAGTTCTTC. The encoded protein is CASSFGRGSYNEQFF.

The rearrangement uses TRBV11-2 and TRBJ2-5, with D tentatively TRBD1 or TRBD2 (5 bases each). CDR3 length: 16 residues. In germline, CDR1 is SGHAT, CDR2 FQNNGV. V was shortened by 8 bases and J by 3 bases, with 22 bases between the two germline ends. CDR3 nucleotide sequence: TGTGCCAGCGACACAAGAACAGGAGGCGCGAAAGAGACCCAGTACTTC. This sequence encodes CASDTRTGGAKETQYF.

On this clonotype: Because the CDR3 is missing its conserved closing phenylalanine or tryptophan, this is likely a read error. V gene TRBV11-2 combines with J gene TRBJ2-7, with a possible D match to TRBD1 (6 bases). The CDR3 runs to 15 residues. CDR1 and CDR2 (germline): SGHAT, FQNNGV. Trimming shortened V by 9 bases and J by 2 bases, and 20 bases separated the two germline ends. CDR3 DNA: TGTGCCAGTGGACGGGACACAGCGGCCCCCTACGAGCAGTACTTG. This codes for CASGRDTAAPYEQYL.

This clonotype is a singleton in its sample. One junction end disagrees with the germline gene, perhaps due to a read error. The chain joins TRBV28 to TRBJ2-1; D is possibly TRBD2 (5 bases). Germline V gene lookup returns CDR1 MDHEN and CDR2 SYDVKM. There are 17 residues in the CDR3. CDR3 DNA sequence: TGTGCCAGCGATAATGGGTCTCGGCTAGCCCTGAACAATGAACAGTTCTTC. It specifies CASDNGSRLALNNEQFF.

Note on this clonotype: A much larger clone lies a single base off, so this may be a read error. The J gene is TRBJ1-5, the V gene TRBV28; D is possibly TRBD1 (5 bases). Germline V gene lookup returns CDR1 MDHEN and CDR2 SYDVKM. The germline V and J ends were trimmed by 4 bases and 4 bases, with 14 bases remaining between them. This CDR3 region has 15 residues. Here the CDR3 DNA reads TGTGCCAGCAGTTCCAGACAGTCTGCTAATCAGCCCCAGCATTTT. It specifies CASSSRQSANQPQHF.

For this clonotype: One junction end does not reproduce the germline sequence, and a read error may be involved. The chain carries TRBV11-3 and TRBJ2-3, with 8 bases aligning to TRBD2. Germline V CDR1 and CDR2: SGHNT, YENEEA. The CDR3 contains 19 residues. The CDR3 loop is CANSLDFGAGAGGTDTQYF. CDR3 bases: TGTGCCAACAGCTTAGATTTCGGAGCGGGAGCAGGAGGCACAGATACGCAGTATTTT.

Of note for this clonotype: A read error is likely, as this CDR3 ends without the conserved phenylalanine or tryptophan. The chain couples TRBV12-3 or TRBV12-4 to TRBJ2-3; either TRBD1 or TRBD2 may fit D (5 bases each). This CDR3 spans 13 amino acids. The CDR3 loop reads CASSFRETDTQYL. CDR3 DNA: TGTGCCAGCAGTTTTAGGGAGACAGATACACAGTATTTA.

This clonotype appeared many times. This chain joins TRBV11-2 and TRBJ2-7, with TRBD1 as a possible D gene (5 bases). V dropped 4 bases and J dropped 0 bases, with 10 bases sitting between them. Per the germline V gene, CDR1 is SGHAT and CDR2 is FQNNGV. CDR3 length: 14 residues. CDR3 bases: TGTGCCAGCAGCTCTAACAGGAACTCCTACGAGCAGTACTTC. Its protein is CASSSNRNSYEQYF.

Only a few counts were recorded for this clonotype. At one of its ends the junction is not consistent with the germline gene, which may arise from a read error. This chain's CDR3 is CASSLAEGGQSLLHF. The CDR3 bases are TGTGCCAGCAGTTTAGCAGAGGGGGGACAGTCACTCCTCCACTTT. The chain links TRBV7-9 to TRBJ1-6, with 7 bases lining up with TRBD1. The CDR3 contains 15 residues. The germline gives CDR1 SEHNR, CDR2 FQNEAQ (reference sequence).

With respect to this clonotype: It is likely a read error, because the conserved phenylalanine at the end of the CDR3 is missing. CDR3 amino acids: CASSQDAGDSYNEQFL. DNA for the CDR3: TGCGCCAGCAGCCAAGATGCGGGAGACTCCTACAATGAGCAGTTCTTA. The chain carries TRBV4-3 and TRBJ2-1; 7 bases are shared with TRBD2. Looked up from germline, CDR1 is LGHNA and CDR2 is YSLEER. V gave up 0 bases and J gave up 0 bases; unmatched junction bases: 2. The CDR3 spans 16 residues.

This clonotype was observed once. The CDR3, as DNA: TGTGCCAGCAACTGGGTCGGGACATGGGGATACAATGAGCAGTTCTTC. Translated: CASNWVGTWGYNEQFF. The rearrangement uses TRBV11-2 and TRBJ2-1; a possible D gene is TRBD1 (6 bases). In germline, CDR1 is SGHAT, CDR2 FQNNGV. The CDR3 consists of 16 residues. The V end was cut by 7 bases, the J end by 4 bases, with 20 bases between.

The sample holds a few counts of this clonotype. Given a much more abundant clone one base away, this may be a read error. The J gene is TRBJ2-1, the V gene TRBV11-2; weak D call: TRBD2 (5 bases). Looked up from germline, CDR1 is SGHAT and CDR2 is FQNNGV. The CDR3 sequence is 15 residues long. The CDR3 here is CTSNLASRAYNEQFF. In DNA form, the CDR3 reads TGTACCAGCAACTTAGCTAGCCGGGCCTACAATGAGCAGTTCTTC. The full variable domain, its missing parts supplied by reference TRBV11-2 and TRBJ2-1, is EAGVAQSPRYKIIEKRQSVAFWCNPISGHATLYWYQQILGQGPKLLIQFQNNGVVDDSQLPKDRFSAERLKGVDSTLKIQPAKLEDSAVYLCTSNLASRAYNEQFFGPGTRLTVL.

A note on this clonotype: One junction end does not reproduce the germline sequence, and a read error may be involved. The rearrangement uses TRBV11-3 and TRBJ2-3, with D possibly being TRBD2 (6 bases). The CDR3 sequence is 17 residues long. The germline gives CDR1 SGHNT, CDR2 YENEEA. DNA for the CDR3: TGTGCCAGCAGCTTAGGGTTGTGGACTACCTGTACAGATACGCAGTATTTC. Amino acid sequence: CASSLGLWTTCTDTQYF. Full variable domain (rest looked up from reference TRBV11-3 and TRBJ2-3): EAGVVQSPRYKIIEKKQPVAFWCNPISGHNTLYWYLQNLGQGPELLIRYENEEAVDDSQLPKDRFSAERLKGVDSTLKIQPAELGDSAVYLCASSLGLWTTCTDTQYFGPGTRLTVL.

Regarding this clonotype: As the CDR3 is not closed by the conserved phenylalanine or tryptophan, this likely results from a read error. This chain connects TRBV6-1 to TRBJ1-5; D unclear. The germline V gene has CDR1 MNHNS and CDR2 SASEGT. The CDR3 is 14 amino acids. The CDR3 reads CASSEGWENQPQHY. CDR3 DNA: TGCGCCAGCAGTGAAGGGTGGGAAAATCAGCCCCAGCATTAT.

The chain recombines TRBV6-1 with TRBJ2-2; 9 nucleotides agree with TRBD2. This CDR3 has 18 residues. With 1 base clipped from V and 2 bases from J, the junction kept 8 bases outside the gene matches. From germline, CDR1 is MNHNS and CDR2 SASEGT. The CDR3 spells CASSEVLAGGANTGELFF. The CDR3, as DNA: TGTGCCAGCAGTGAAGTATTGGCGGGAGGGGCAAACACCGGGGAGCTGTTTTTT.

At least ten counts were recorded for this clonotype. This chain's CDR3 is CASLAPRVTGELFF. The CDR3 coding sequence is TGTGCCAGCTTGGCACCCAGAGTCACCGGGGAGCTGTTTTTT. The chain carries TRBV5-6 and TRBJ2-2, with no clear D. The germline V gene has CDR1 SGHDT and CDR2 YYEEEE. The CDR3 is 14 amino acids. Trimming removed 7 bases from V and 4 bases from J, with 14 bases in between. The full variable domain, its missing parts supplied by reference TRBV5-6 and TRBJ2-2, is DAGVTQSPTHLIKTRGQQVTLRCSPKSGHDTVSWYQQALGQGPQFIFQYYEEEERQRGNFPDRFSGHQFPNYSSELNVNALLLGDSALYLCASLAPRVTGELFFGEGSRLTVL.

The V gene is TRBV20-1, the J gene TRBJ2-1; D is undetermined. V lost 0 bases to trimming and J lost 4 bases, with 7 bases between them. Germline V gene lookup returns CDR1 DFQATT and CDR2 SNEGSKA (reference sequence). This CDR3 is built from 13 residues. CDR3 amino acids: CSARDQRYNEQFF. CDR3 nucleotides: TGCAGTGCTAGAGATCAACGATACAATGAGCAGTTCTTC.